This TCR beta chain came from a study of blood T cell repertoires in COVID-19. Background on the study: The United States, Italy and Spain provided the acute and convalescent COVID-19 samples.

The J segment lost 2 bases and the V segment lost 4 bases, leaving 10 bases of the junction unmatched. CDR1 is SGHTS and CDR2 is YDEGEE in the germline V gene. There are 16 residues in the CDR3. Original handling: Amplification from reference gene primers served as the basis for estimated nucleated cell counts. Assay used: immunoSEQ multiplex PCR; TCRdb lists only in-frame clones, some missing. Clonal size and the V and J genes are those of that table, whereas D and trimming came from the DNA. Here the sample spans some 73,000 clones, 90% being singletons. Sample: peripheral blood. This chain links TRBV5-8 with TRBJ2-5, with 8 nucleotides matching TRBD1. The TCR originated in a human donor in a cohort sampled during active COVID-19. In DNA form, the CDR3 reads TGTGCCAGCAGCCCCCACGGACAGGGAAGTCAAGAGACCCAGTACTTC. It encodes CASSPHGQGSQETQYF. Full variable domain (remainder filled in from reference TRBV5-8 and TRBJ2-5): EAGVTQSPTHLIKTRGQQATLRCSPISGHTSVYWYQQALGLGLQFLLWYDEGEERNRGNFPPRFSGRQFPNYSSELNVNALELEDSALYLCASSPHGQGSQETQYFGPGTRLLVL.